This passage covers 2 T cell receptor beta chains from one sample sequenced in a study of cytomegalovirus exposure and HLA in healthy donors. 13 Jbeta primers and 60 Vbeta primers were used for the PCR. The protocol was immunoSEQ multiplex PCR, while the TCRdb copy is restricted to in-frame clones and leaves out a portion. The sample includes roughly 170,000 clones, about 80% seen only once; the top ten take 4.8%. The sequenced sample consisted of PBMCs. The source is a man in his late teens or twenties in good health and CMV-seronegative.

This rearrangement joins TRBV30 to TRBJ2-5; D is undetermined. The germline gives CDR1 GTSNPN, CDR2 SVGIG (reference sequence). The CDR3 has 13 amino acids. The ends were cut back, 0 bases at V and 5 bases at J, with 10 bases in the middle. CDR3 bases: TGTGCCTGGAGTGTACGGCGGCGGGAGACCCAGTACTTC. Its translation: CAWSVRRRETQYF.

J is TRBJ2-1 and V is TRBV19, with 10 positions matching TRBD2. The germline CDR1 and CDR2 sequences are LNHDA and SQIVND (reference sequence). V gave up 3 bases and J gave up 5 bases; unmatched junction bases: 13. The CDR3 runs to 18 residues. DNA for the CDR3: TGTGCCAGTAGTATTTTCGGGACTAGCGTTTCCCAACACAATGAGCAGTTCTTC. The encoded protein is CASSIFGTSVSQHNEQFF.